The rows below give T cell receptor beta chains drawn from one sample of a study of blood T cell repertoires in COVID-19. Method: immunoSEQ multiplex PCR; TCRdb's copy keeps in-frame clones and lacks some. The sample carries some 100,000 clones, approximately 89% recorded once. Specimen: peripheral blood. Receptor source: a man in his 60s with acute or convalescent COVID-19. The CDR3 runs from the conserved cysteine through the conserved F or W.

v_call	cdr3_aa
TRBV27	CASSMQSLPGNTEAFF
TRBV7-7	CASSPSTGYLAKNIQYF
TRBV14	CASSPRHRTPGYNEQFF
TRBV6-6	CASSDGTSSYNEQFF
TRBV10-3	CAISDSRTGNTIYF
TRBV7-2	CASSLSTYGYTF
TRBV5-7	CASRGTGRDSPLHF
TRBV5-6	CASSLRRNSNQPQHF
TRBV7-8	CASSLMQGNSPLHF
TRBV11-2	CASSLGEGQGAWQPQHF
TRBV6-5	CASSLPGTRSFF
TRBV2	CASSEERSFNEKLFF
TRBV28	CASSLRGTGNTEAFF
TRBV30	CAWSPNSGNTIYF
TRBV5-1	CASSLRQGRRETQYF
TRBV27	CASSSTGGGLRDTYGYTF
TRBV3-1/TRBV3-2	CASSQLGTITDTQYF
TRBV20-1	CSARDIYEQYF
TRBV5-1	CASSLAGKTDGYTF
TRBV2	CASGLAEIYEQYF
TRBV11-3	CASSLDGVLTEQFF
TRBV24-1	CATSDQQTGTPTGELFF
TRBV27	CASSLLSLGGQIYGYTF
TRBV6-5	CASRPDRNSNQPQHF
TRBV30	CAWNRGDQPQHF
TRBV12-3/TRBV12-4	CASRGLVDEQYF
TRBV2	CASRATSGSRDEQYF
TRBV9	CASSAAMVRQGEQFF
TRBV30	CAWTGGTATSTNEKLFF
TRBV11-2	CASSLWTGEAFF
TRBV10-2	CASSDPGVSGGYNEQFF
TRBV19	CASSMGLAGRFGDEQYF
TRBV29-1	CSVEPRATYGYTF
TRBV7-9	CASSLAGGQSLYGYTF